The present entry profiles one T cell receptor (beta chain) with its context. At one end the junction does not follow the germline gene, possibly because of a read error. Starting from 450 to 500 ng of total RNA, TCR beta cDNA was produced with a primer in the constant region. Slightly modified ARM-PCR with three nested multiplex PCR rounds yielded TCR beta libraries. With TRBV1-TRBV30 forward primers and a C-beta reverse primer, the first two PCR rounds were run for around 11 cycles each. From the multiplex PCR reads, TCRdb called clonotypes with MiXCR, one entry per CDR3 protein. The sample has around 40,000 distinct CDR3 sequences, approximately 73% seen once. This record belongs to a study of tumor-infiltrating lymphocytes in primary liver carcinoma. The wider study: All lesions had stage T1-T3 N0M0 and roughly 4 to 11 cm widths.

This CDR3 has 12 residues. Germline CDR1 is SGHAT and CDR2 is FQNNGV. Starting material for RNA and DNA co-extraction consisted of about 17-30 mg of unsorted bulk tissue. Resecting the tumor surgically was how the patients' primary liver carcinoma was treated. Treatment-naive at the time, the patients had chronic HBV infection. The material sequenced was liver tumor tissue from sampling region 2. The subset here: tumor region T2, inferior pole. V and J are TRBV11-2 and TRBJ2-1; D ambiguous. This sequence originates from a man in his forties with primary liver carcinoma and hepatitis B virus infection. Here the CDR3 reads CVSSFNYKEEFF. CDR3 coding DNA: TGTGTCAGCAGCTTCAATTACAAAGAGGAGTTCTTC.